This entry is about one T cell receptor (beta chain). Per the study methods: Amplification of reference gene primers provided the estimated nucleated cell counts. The table came from immunoSEQ multiplex PCR; TCRdb's copy has only in-frame clones and leaves some out. The DNA gave D and trimming, while V, J and clone size come from that table. The sample has fewer than 95,000 clones, about 87% seen once. This entry belongs to a study of blood T cell repertoires in COVID-19. Study-wide context: Sites in the United States, Italy and Spain provided acute and convalescent COVID-19 samples. The cDNA or gDNA used as material had been derived from T cells, B-cell-depleted T cells, or PBMCs.

The specimen was peripheral blood. This TCR derives from a man aged 60 to 69 with acute or convalescent COVID-19.

This CDR3 is CASSSGPPGQEETQYF. The CDR3 bases are TGTGCCAGCAGTTCAGGTCCCCCGGGACAAGAAGAGACCCAGTACTTC. This rearrangement joins TRBV6-5 to TRBJ2-5, with a tentative D call TRBD1 (6 bases). Germline V gene lookup returns CDR1 MNHEY and CDR2 SVGAGI. The CDR3 length is 16 residues. V was pared by 4 bases and J by 3 bases, with 18 bases between.